This TCR beta chain came from a study of Ad26.COV2.S vaccination and SARS-CoV-2 variants. Germline CDR1 and CDR2: SGHKS and YYEKEE (reference sequence). V was shortened by 0 bases and J by 4 bases, with 16 bases between the two germline ends. The CDR3 consists of 16 residues. As for treatment: roughly 18 received Ad26.COV2.S at low or high dose, single or two shots; 5 received placebo; per-sample allocation not given. The investigators took samples on day 63 after the first vaccine or placebo injection. TCRdb's copy holds only in-frame clones and misses some; the assay was immunoSEQ multiplex PCR. The table lists 350,000 to 450,000 clones, about nine tenths of them singletons.

The rearrangement joins TRBV5-5 to TRBJ2-5, with D possibly being TRBD2 (6 bases). The source of this sequence is a person between 18 and 65 years old who received the Ad26.COV2.S COVID-19 vaccine or a placebo. The sample in question was peripheral blood, obtained in a trial of Ad26.COV2.S vaccine versus placebo. The CDR3 nucleotides read TGTGCCAGCAGCTTGGCCGCGGGGCCTGGATTAGAGACCCAGTACTTC. Translating it yields CASSLAAGPGLETQYF.